Included here is one T cell receptor beta chain sequence, with context. This sample was included in a study of T cells in Graves' hyperthyroidism and ophthalmopathy. Study-wide context: Peripheral blood was taken when the disease was first diagnosed, before any treatment began.

Amplification of TCR beta CDR3 regions was performed using RNA transcripts as template. With the HTBI primer set, the TCR CDR3 went through a first round of RT-PCR. Each CDR3 protein gets one entry after TCRdb re-called the multiplex PCR reads with MiXCR. The sample includes about 300,000 distinct CDR3 sequences, around 16% of them seen just once. The authors took PBMCs from 10 ml fresh peripheral blood. Germline V gives CDR1 DFQATT, CDR2 SNEGSKA (reference sequence). The V and J ends lost 4 bases and 0 bases respectively, with 13 bases between them. There are 14 residues in the CDR3. This sequence originates from a man aged 25-40 years with Graves' hyperthyroidism. The gene calls are TRBV20-1 and TRBJ2-7; D might be TRBD1 (7 bases). The sequencing sample was made of blood. DNA for the CDR3: TGCAGTGCTAAGGGGGCGGGAAGCTCCTACGAGCAGTACTTC. Protein: CSAKGAGSSYEQYF.